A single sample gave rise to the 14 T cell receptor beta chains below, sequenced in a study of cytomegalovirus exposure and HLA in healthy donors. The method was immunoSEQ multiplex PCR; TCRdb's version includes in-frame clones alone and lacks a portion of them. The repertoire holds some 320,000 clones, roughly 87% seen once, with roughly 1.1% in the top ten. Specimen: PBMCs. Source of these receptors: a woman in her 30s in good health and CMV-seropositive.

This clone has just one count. CDR3 residues: CASSLAGRDGSGELFF. The CDR3, as DNA: TGTGCCAGCAGCTTGGCCGGGCGGGATGGGTCCGGGGAGCTGTTTTTT. The rearrangement joins TRBV5-6 to TRBJ2-2; TRBD2 might be the D (6 bases). This CDR3 is built from 16 residues. V was clipped by 0 bases and J by 6 bases, with 15 bases between them. CDR1 and CDR2 (germline): SGHDT, YYEEEE.

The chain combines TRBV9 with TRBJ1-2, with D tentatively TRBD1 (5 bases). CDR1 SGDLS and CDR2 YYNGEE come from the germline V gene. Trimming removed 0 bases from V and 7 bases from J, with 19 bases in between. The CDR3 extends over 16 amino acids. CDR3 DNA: TGTGCCAGCAGCGTAGCTAGCTTGGCAGGGAAAGCTGGCTACACCTTC. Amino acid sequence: CASSVASLAGKAGYTF.

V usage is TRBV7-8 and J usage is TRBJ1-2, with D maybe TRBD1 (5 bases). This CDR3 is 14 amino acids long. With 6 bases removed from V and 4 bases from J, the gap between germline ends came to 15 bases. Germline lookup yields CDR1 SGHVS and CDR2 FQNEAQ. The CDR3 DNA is TGTGCCAGCAGTACCGGGGGGGGGACCTATGGCTACACCTTC. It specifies CASSTGGGTYGYTF.

The CDR3 loop reads CASSDDRAGVNNSPLHF. The DNA for the CDR3 is TGTGCCAGCAGTGATGACAGGGCCGGGGTAAATAATTCACCCCTCCACTTT. V usage is TRBV5-4 and J usage is TRBJ1-6; 7 nucleotides match TRBD1. Looked up from germline, CDR1 is SGHNT and CDR2 is YYREEE (reference sequence). V dropped 5 bases and J dropped 5; count of bases not matched to a gene: 13. The length of the CDR3 is 17 residues.

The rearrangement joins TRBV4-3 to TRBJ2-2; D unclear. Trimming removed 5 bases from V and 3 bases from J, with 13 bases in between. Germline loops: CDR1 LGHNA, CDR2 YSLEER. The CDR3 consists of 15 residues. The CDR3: CASSSSALYTGELFF. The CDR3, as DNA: TGCGCCAGCAGCTCCTCCGCACTGTACACCGGGGAGCTGTTTTTT.

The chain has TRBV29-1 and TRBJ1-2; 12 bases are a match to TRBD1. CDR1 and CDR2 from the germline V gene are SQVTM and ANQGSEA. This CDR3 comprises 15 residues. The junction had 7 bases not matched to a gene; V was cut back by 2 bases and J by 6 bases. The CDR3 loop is CSVESRDRGLNGYTF. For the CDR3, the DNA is TGCAGCGTTGAATCCCGGGACAGGGGGCTTAATGGCTACACCTTC.

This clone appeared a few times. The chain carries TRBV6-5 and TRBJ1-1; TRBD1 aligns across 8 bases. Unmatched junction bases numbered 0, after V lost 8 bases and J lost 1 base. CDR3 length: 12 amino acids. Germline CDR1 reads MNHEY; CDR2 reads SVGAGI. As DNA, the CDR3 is TGTGCCAGCGGACAGGGGAACACTGAAGCTTTCTTT. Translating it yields CASGQGNTEAFF.

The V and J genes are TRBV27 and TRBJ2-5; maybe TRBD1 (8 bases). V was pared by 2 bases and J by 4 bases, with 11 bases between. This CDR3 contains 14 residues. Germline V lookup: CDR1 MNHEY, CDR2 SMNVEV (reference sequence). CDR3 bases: TGTGCCAGCAGTTTACACAGGGGGGGAGAGACCCAGTACTTC. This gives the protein CASSLHRGGETQYF.

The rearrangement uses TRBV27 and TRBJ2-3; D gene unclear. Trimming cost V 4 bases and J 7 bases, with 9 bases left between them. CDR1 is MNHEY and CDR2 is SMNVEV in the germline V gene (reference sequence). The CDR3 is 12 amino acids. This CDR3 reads CASSSPDNTQYF. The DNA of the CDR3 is TGTGCCAGCAGTTCGCCCGACAATACGCAGTATTTT.

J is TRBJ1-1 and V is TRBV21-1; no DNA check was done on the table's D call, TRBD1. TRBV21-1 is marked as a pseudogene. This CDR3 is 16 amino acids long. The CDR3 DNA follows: TGTGCCAGCAGCAAAGCGGGGTCAGGGGATAACACTGAAGCTTTCTTT. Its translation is CASSKAGSGDNTEAFF.

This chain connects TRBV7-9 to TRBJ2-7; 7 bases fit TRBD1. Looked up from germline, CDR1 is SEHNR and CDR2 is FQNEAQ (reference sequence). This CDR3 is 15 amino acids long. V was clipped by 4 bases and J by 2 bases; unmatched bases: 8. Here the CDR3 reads CASSSELGQAYEQYF. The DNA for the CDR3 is TGTGCCAGCAGCTCCGAACTTGGACAGGCCTACGAGCAGTACTTC.

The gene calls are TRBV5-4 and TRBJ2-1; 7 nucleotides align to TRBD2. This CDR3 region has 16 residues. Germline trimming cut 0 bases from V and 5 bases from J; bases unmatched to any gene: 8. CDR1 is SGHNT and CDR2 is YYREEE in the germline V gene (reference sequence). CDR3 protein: CASSLGGGLADNEQFF. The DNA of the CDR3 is TGTGCCAGCAGCTTGGGGGGCGGGCTAGCGGACAATGAGCAGTTCTTC. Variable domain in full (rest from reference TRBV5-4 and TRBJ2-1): ETGVTQSPTHLIKTRGQQVTLRCSSQSGHNTVSWYQQALGQGPQFIFQYYREEENGRGNFPPRFSGLQFPNYSSELNVNALELDDSALYLCASSLGGGLADNEQFFGPGTRLTVL.

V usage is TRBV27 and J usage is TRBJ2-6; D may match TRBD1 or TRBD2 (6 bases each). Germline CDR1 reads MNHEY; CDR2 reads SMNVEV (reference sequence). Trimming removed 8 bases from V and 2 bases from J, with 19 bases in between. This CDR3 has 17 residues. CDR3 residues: CASRAKGGTAGANVLTF. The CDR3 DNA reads TGTGCCAGCCGTGCCAAGGGGGGCACCGCTGGGGCCAACGTCCTGACTTTC.

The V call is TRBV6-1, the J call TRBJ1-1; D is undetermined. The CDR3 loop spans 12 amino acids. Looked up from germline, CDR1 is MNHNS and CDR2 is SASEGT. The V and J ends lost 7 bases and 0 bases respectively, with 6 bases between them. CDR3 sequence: CASTKVNTEAFF. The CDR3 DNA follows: TGTGCCAGCACAAAGGTGAACACTGAAGCTTTCTTT.